This T cell receptor beta chain appears in the sequencing data of a study of T cell responses to AZD1222 COVID-19 vaccine. Generated by immunoSEQ multiplex PCR, the TCRdb table keeps only in-frame clones and is missing some. The table has approximately 110,000 clones, approximately 88% seen once. CDR3 length equals 13 residues. Germline CDR1 and CDR2: SQVTM and ANQGSEA. The germline V and J ends were trimmed by 4 bases and 0 bases, with 7 bases remaining between them. The clonotype originates from an adult in good health. The rearrangement joins TRBV29-1 to TRBJ1-3; no clear D. The sequencing used peripheral blood, collected on day 0 of AZD1222 vaccination. CDR3 loop: CSVALGSGNTIYF. The DNA of the CDR3 is TGCAGCGTTGCGCTGGGCTCTGGAAACACCATATATTTT. Based on the CDR3 plus reference TRBV29-1 and TRBJ1-3, the full variable domain is SAVISQKPSRDICQRGTSLTIQCQVDSQVTMMFWYRQQPGQSLTLIATANQGSEATYESGFVIDKFPISRPNLTFSTLTVSNMSPEDSSIYLCSVALGSGNTIYFGEGSWLTVV.